This T cell receptor (beta chain) was sequenced for a study of T-cell memory formation after mild COVID-19. A few counts support this clonotype. TCRdb ran MiXCR on the 5' RACE reads and lists one entry per CDR3 protein. Of 250,000 to 300,000 distinct CDR3 sequences listed, about a sixth are singletons. The V end lost 5 bases, the J end lost 2 bases, and 15 bases lay between the germline ends. Germline assignment: CDR1 SGHTA and CDR2 FQGNSA. The CDR3 is 15 amino acids. This chain connects TRBV7-2 to TRBJ1-2, with D unresolved. The receptor was isolated from a young man who had mild COVID-19 (a few samples of this study predate the infection). Cell type and time point are not known. Sequenced material: PBMCs or a T cell subset sorted from them (not recorded which). The DNA of the CDR3 is TGTGCCAGCAGCGTGTCTGGGCAGCCAAACTATGGCTACACCTTC. It is translated as CASSVSGQPNYGYTF. Using reference TRBV7-2 and TRBJ1-2 for the parts outside the CDR3, the full variable domain is GAGVSQSPSNKVTEKGKDVELRCDPISGHTALYWYRQSLGQGLEFLIYFQGNSAPDKSGLPSDRFSAERTGGSVSTLTIQRTQQEDSAVYLCASSVSGQPNYGYTFGSGTRLTVV.